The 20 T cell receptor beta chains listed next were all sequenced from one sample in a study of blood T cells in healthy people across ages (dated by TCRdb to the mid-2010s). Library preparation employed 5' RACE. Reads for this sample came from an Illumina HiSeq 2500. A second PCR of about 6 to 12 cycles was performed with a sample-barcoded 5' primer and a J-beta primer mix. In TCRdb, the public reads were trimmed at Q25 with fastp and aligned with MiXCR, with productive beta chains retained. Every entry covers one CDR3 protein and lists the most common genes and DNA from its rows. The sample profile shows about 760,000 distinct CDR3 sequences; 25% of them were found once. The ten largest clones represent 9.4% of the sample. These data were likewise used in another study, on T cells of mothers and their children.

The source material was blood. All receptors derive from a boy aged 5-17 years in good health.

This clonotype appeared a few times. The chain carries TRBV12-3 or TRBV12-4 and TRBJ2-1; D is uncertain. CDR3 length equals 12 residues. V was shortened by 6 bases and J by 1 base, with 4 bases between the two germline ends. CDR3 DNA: TGTGCCAGCAGGGAGTCCTACAATGAGCAGTTCTTC. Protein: CASRESYNEQFF.

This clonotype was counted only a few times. The CDR3 DNA reads TGCAGCGTTGGAATTAGCGGATCCTACGAGCAGTACTTC. Translated, it gives CSVGISGSYEQYF. The chain is built from TRBV29-1 and TRBJ2-7, with D perhaps matching TRBD2 (6 bases). Trimming shortened V by 4 bases and J by 1 base, and 11 bases separated the two germline ends. The CDR3 runs to 13 residues. Germline V gene sequence: CDR1 SQVTM, CDR2 ANQGSEA.

CDR3 nucleotides: TGTGCCAGCAGCCAAGATTTCTTTACAGGGGGGGACACCGGGGAGCTGTTTTTT. Translation: CASSQDFFTGGDTGELFF. The rearrangement uses TRBV4-2 and TRBJ2-2; tentative D call: TRBD1 (8 bases). Trimming took 0 bases from V and 3 from J, leaving 17 bases between them. Germline loops: CDR1 LGHNA, CDR2 YNFKEQ. This CDR3 comprises 18 residues.

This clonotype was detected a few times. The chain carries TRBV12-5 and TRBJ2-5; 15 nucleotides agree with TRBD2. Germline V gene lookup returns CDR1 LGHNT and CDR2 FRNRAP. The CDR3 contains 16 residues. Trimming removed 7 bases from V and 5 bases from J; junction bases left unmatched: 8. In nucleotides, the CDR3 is TGTGCTAGTGCCCAGGGACTAGCGGGGGGTAAGGAGACCCAGTACTTC. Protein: CASAQGLAGGKETQYF. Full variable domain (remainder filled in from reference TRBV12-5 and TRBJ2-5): DARVTQTPRHKVTEMGQEVTMRCQPILGHNTVFWYRQTMMQGLELLAYFRNRAPLDDSGMPKDRFSAEMPDATLATLKIQPSEPRDSAVYFCASAQGLAGGKETQYFGPGTRLLVL.

Written as DNA, the CDR3 is TGTGCCAGCAGCCAAGAAAACGCAGACAATGAGCAGTTCTTC. Its protein product is CASSQENADNEQFF. The chain uses TRBV4-2 and TRBJ2-1, with D unclear. Germline V gene sequence: CDR1 LGHNA, CDR2 YNFKEQ. This CDR3 is built from 14 residues. The V end lost 0 bases, the J end lost 5 bases, and 8 bases lay between the germline ends.

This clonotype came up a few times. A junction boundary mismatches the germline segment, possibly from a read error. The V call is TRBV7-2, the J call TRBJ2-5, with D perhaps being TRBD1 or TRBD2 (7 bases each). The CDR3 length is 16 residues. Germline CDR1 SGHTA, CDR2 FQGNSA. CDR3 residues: CASSPGGARKQETLYF. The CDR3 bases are TGTGCCAGCAGCCCAGGGGGGGCCAGGAAACAAGAGACCCTGTACTTC.

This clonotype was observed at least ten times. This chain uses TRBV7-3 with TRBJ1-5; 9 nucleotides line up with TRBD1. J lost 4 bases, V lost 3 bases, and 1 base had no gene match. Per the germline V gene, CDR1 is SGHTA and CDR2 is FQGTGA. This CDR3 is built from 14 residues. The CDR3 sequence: CASSLTGGNQPQHF. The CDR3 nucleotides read TGTGCCAGCAGCTTGACAGGGGGAAATCAGCCCCAGCATTTT.

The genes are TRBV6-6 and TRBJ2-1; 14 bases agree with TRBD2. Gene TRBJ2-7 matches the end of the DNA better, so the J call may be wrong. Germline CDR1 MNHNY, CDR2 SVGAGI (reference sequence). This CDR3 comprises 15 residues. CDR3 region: CASTGTSGRNYEQYF. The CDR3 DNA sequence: TGTGCCAGTACTGGGACTAGCGGGAGAAACTACGAGCAGTACTTC.

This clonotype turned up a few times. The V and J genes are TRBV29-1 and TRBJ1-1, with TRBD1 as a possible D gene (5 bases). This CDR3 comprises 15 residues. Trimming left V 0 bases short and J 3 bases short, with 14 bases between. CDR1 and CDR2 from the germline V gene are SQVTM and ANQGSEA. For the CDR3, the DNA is TGCAGCGTTGAAGATGAAGGGGTTGATGACACTGAAGCTTTCTTT. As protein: CSVEDEGVDDTEAFF.

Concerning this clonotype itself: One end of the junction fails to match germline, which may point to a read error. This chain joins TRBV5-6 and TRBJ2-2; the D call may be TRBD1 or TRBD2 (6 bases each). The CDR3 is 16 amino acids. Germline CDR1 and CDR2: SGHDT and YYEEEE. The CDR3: CAGSLGVTGGTGELFF. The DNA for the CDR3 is TGTGCCGGCAGCTTGGGAGTGACAGGAGGGACCGGGGAGCTGTTTTTT. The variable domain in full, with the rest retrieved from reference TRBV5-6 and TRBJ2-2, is DAGVTQSPTHLIKTRGQQVTLRCSPKSGHDTVSWYQQALGQGPQFIFQYYEEEERQRGNFPDRFSGHQFPNYSSELNVNALLLGDSALYLCAGSLGVTGGTGELFFGEGSRLTVL.

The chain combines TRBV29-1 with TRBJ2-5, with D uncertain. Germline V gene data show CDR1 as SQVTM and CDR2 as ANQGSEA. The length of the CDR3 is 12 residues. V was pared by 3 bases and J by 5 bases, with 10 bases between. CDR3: CSVDTIGETQYF. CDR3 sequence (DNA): TGCAGCGTTGATACGATCGGGGAGACCCAGTACTTC.

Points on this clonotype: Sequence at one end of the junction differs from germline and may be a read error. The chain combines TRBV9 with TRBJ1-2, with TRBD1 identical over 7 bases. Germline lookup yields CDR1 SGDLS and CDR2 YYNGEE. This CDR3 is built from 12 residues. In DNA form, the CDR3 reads TGTGCCAGCAGCTCAGGGGGGTATGGCCACACCTTC. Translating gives CASSSGGYGHTF. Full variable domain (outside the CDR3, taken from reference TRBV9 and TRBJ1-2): DSGVTQTPKHLITATGQRVTLRCSPRSGDLSVYWYQQSLDQGLQFLIQYYNGEERAKGNILERFSAQQFPDLHSELNLSSLELGDSALYFCASSSGGYGHTFGSGTRLTVV.

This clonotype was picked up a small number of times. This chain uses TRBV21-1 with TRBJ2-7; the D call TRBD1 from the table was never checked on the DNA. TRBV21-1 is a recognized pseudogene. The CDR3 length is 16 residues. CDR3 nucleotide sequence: TGTGCCAGCAGCAAAGGAGATTCCGGGGGGCCCTACGAGCAGTACTTC. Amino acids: CASSKGDSGGPYEQYF.

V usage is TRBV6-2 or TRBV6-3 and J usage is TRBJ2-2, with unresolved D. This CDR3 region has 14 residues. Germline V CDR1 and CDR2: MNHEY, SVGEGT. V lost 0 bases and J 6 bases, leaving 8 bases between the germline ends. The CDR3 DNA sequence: TGTGCCAGCAGTTACTCCGTTGGCGCCGGGGAGCTGTTTTTT. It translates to CASSYSVGAGELFF.

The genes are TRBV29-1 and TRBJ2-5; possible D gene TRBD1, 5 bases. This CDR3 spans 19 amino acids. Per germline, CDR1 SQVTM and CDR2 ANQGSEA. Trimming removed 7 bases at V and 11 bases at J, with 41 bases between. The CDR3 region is CSARFPPRPGLMQTYGQYF. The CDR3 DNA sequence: TGCAGCGCCCGATTCCCTCCCCGCCCAGGGTTAATGCAGACCTACGGGCAGTACTTC.

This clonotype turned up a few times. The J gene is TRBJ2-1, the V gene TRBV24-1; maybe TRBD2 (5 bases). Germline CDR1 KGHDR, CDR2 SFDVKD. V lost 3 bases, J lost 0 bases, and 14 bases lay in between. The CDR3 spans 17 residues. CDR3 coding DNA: TGTGCCACCAGTGATCCGGTAGCGTTAAGCTCCTACAATGAGCAGTTCTTC. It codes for CATSDPVALSSYNEQFF.

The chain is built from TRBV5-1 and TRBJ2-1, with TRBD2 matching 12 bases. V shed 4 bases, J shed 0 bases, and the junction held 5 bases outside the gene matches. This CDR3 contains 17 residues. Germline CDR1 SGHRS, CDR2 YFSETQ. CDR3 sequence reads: CASSATGLAGSYNEQFF. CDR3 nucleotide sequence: TGCGCCAGCAGCGCTACGGGACTAGCGGGCTCCTACAATGAGCAGTTCTTC.

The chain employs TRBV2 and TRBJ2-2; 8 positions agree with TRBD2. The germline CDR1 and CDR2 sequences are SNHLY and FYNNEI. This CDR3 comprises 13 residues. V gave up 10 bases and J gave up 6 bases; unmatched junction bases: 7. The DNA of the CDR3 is TGTGCCACCGCGGGGGGCAATGCCGGGGAGCTGTTTTTT. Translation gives CATAGGNAGELFF.

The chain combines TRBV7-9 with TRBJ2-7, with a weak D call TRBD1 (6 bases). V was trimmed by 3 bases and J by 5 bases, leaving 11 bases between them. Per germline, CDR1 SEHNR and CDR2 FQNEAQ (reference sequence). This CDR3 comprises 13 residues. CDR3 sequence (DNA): TGTGCCAGCAGCTTTACACAGGGTGACGAGCAGTACTTC. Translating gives CASSFTQGDEQYF.

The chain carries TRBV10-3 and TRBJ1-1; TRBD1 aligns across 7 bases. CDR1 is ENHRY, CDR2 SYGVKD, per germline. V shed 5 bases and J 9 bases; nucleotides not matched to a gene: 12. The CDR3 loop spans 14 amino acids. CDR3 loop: CAISLRDREKKAFF. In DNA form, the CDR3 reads TGTGCCATCAGTCTCCGGGACAGAGAAAAGAAAGCTTTCTTT.